This T cell receptor beta chain was recorded in a study of metastatic and nonmetastatic thyroid tumors. Study details: A comparison of repertoires was made across blood and tumor or nodule tissue from malignant and benign thyroid patients.

Every patient was untreated before thyroid surgery. Study-level points and caveats: Across blood and tumor, TCR beta diversity in malignant thyroid tumors was reportedly significantly higher than in benign nodules.

This clone occurred a few times. What it binds is not known. The CDR3 has 16 residues. V was shortened by 5 bases and J by 3 bases, with 16 bases between the two germline ends. Germline lookup yields CDR1 SGHAT and CDR2 FQNNGV. TCRdb called clones again from the PCR reads with MiXCR. The repertoire holds 15,000 to 20,000 clones, around 30% seen once, with 15% to 17% in the top ten. The V call is TRBV11-2, the J call TRBJ2-2, with D maybe TRBD2 (5 bases). Sequenced sample: tumor tissue. This receptor was identified in a female donor with papillary thyroid cancer or a benign thyroid nodule (not recorded which). Some clones in this sample may be carry-over from other donors' samples. In DNA, the CDR3 is TGTGCCAGCAGCCCCTTTAGAGGGATCGACACCGGGGAGCTGTTTTTT. Translation gives CASSPFRGIDTGELFF.